Listed below are T cell receptor beta chains from one sample, sequenced in a study of T-cell reconstitution after alpha-beta-depleted transplantation in children. TCRdb reanalysed the PCR reads using MiXCR and keeps one entry per CDR3 protein. The table lists about a million distinct CDR3 sequences, roughly 29% of them singletons. The source was PBMCs, mostly from graft donor cells, collected 360 days after TCRalphabeta/CD19-depleted stem cell transplant. These receptors all come from a boy in the first two years of life who had a stem cell transplant for SCID, so the T cells may come from the graft donor. Each CDR3 is given with its conserved first and last residue. Each record gives: D gene, V gene, J gene, clone size, CDR3 protein, CDR3 DNA. D genes are given only for firm matches. Some rows have no size entry. The others give once, few or many, or a class for an expanded clone.

.,TRBV20-1,TRBJ1-1,.,CSARDPTGIAEAFF,TGCAGTGCTAGAGATCCAACGGGAATAGCTGAAGCTTTCTTT
TRBD2,TRBV7-9,TRBJ2-5,.,CASSRSGAETQYF,TGTGCCAGCAGTAGGAGCGGGGCAGAGACCCAGTACTTC
TRBD2,TRBV7-3,TRBJ2-1,.,CASSLIFPAGGPGNEQFF,TGTGCCAGCAGCTTAATTTTCCCAGCGGGGGGGCCTGGCAATGAGCAGTTCTTC
.,TRBV4-1,TRBJ2-7,.,CASSQDPPNRPTF,TGCGCCAGCAGCCAAGATCCCCCTAACAGGCCTACCTTC
.,TRBV20-1,TRBJ2-5,few,CSARVHQETQYF,TGCAGTGCTAGGGTCCACCAAGAGACCCAGTACTTC
TRBD1,TRBV4-3,TRBJ2-5,few,CASSQNRGGIETQYF,TGCGCCAGCAGCCAAAACAGGGGTGGGATAGAGACCCAGTACTTC
.,TRBV7-3,TRBJ2-1,.,CASSPGGRDEQFF,TGTGCCAGCAGCCCTGGGGGGCGGGATGAGCAGTTCTTC
.,TRBV10-2,TRBJ2-5,many,CASSEVETQYF,TGCGCCAGCAGTGAGGTAGAGACCCAGTACTTC
.,TRBV21-1,TRBJ2-3,.,CASSLECTDTQYF,TGTGCCAGCAGCCTCGAGTGCACAGATACGCAGTATTTT
.,TRBV7-1,TRBJ2-3,.,CASSSTEIQGGSTDTQYF,TGTGCCAGCAGCTCCACCGAAATACAGGGAGGGTCCACAGATACGCAGTATTTT
.,TRBV29-1,TRBJ2-3,.,CSVQRRADTQYF,TGCAGCGTTCAAAGGCGGGCAGATACGCAGTATTTT
.,TRBV20-1,TRBJ2-7,few,CSARAAYEQYF,TGCAGTGCTAGGGCCGCCTACGAGCAGTACTTC
TRBD2,TRBV3-1,TRBJ2-1,.,CASSQSLVSTSGLYNEQFF,TGTGCCAGCAGCCAAAGCCTCGTTTCGACTAGCGGACTTTACAATGAGCAGTTCTTC
.,TRBV20-1,TRBJ2-6,few,CSAYDPRQGLSSGANVLTF,TGCAGTGCGTACGACCCCCGACAGGGACTAAGCTCTGGGGCCAACGTCCTGACTTTC
TRBD1,TRBV20-1,TRBJ2-6,few,CSAGDRGAGANVLTF,TGCAGTGCAGGAGACAGGGGGGCTGGGGCCAACGTCCTGACTTTC
.,TRBV7-2,TRBJ2-7,.,CASSLGGVFGDYEQYF,TGTGCCAGCAGCTTAGGGGGGGTTTTTGGGGACTACGAGCAGTACTTC
TRBD1,TRBV20-1,TRBJ1-1,.,CSASRGQLNTEAFF,TGCAGTGCTTCCAGGGGGCAATTGAACACTGAAGCTTTCTTT
.,TRBV7-3,TRBJ1-1,many,CASSLSGAGTEAFF,TGTGCCAGCAGCTTATCCGGGGCTGGCACTGAAGCTTTCTTT
TRBD2,TRBV12-3/TRBV12-4,TRBJ2-1,.,CASSFSSGRNEQFF,TGTGCCAGCAGTTTTAGTAGCGGGAGGAATGAGCAGTTCTTC
.,TRBV19,TRBJ2-5,.,CASSIGRGETQYF,TGTGCCAGTAGTATAGGCAGGGGAGAGACCCAGTACTTC
.,TRBV18,TRBJ2-6,.,CASSPPGGANVLTF,TGTGCCAGCTCACCGCCTGGAGGGGCCAACGTCCTGACTTTC
.,TRBV12-3/TRBV12-4,TRBJ2-5,.,CASSLSRPETQYF,TGTGCCAGCAGTTTATCCAGGCCAGAGACCCAGTACTTC
.,TRBV11-2,TRBJ2-3,.,CASSSGPKFRWGTDTQYF,TGTGCCAGCAGCTCCGGGCCAAAATTCCGCTGGGGCACAGATACGCAGTATTTT
.,TRBV11-2,TRBJ2-1,.,CASSSRFRYYNEQFF,TGTGCCAGCAGCTCACGGTTTCGGTACTACAATGAGCAGTTCTTC
TRBD1,TRBV5-1,TRBJ1-3,.,CASSPGTERNTIYF,TGCGCCAGCAGCCCAGGGACAGAAAGAAACACCATATATTTT
TRBD1,TRBV5-1,TRBJ1-2,.,CASSWTGGEGYTF,TGCGCCAGCAGCTGGACAGGGGGCGAGGGCTACACCTTC
.,TRBV6-2/TRBV6-3,TRBJ1-1,.,CASSFRGLKNTEAFF,TGTGCCAGCAGTTTCCGGGGACTGAAGAACACTGAAGCTTTCTTT
TRBD2,TRBV7-2,TRBJ2-1,few,CASSLRLAVGQFF,TGTGCCAGCAGCTTACGCCTAGCGGTGGGGCAGTTCTTC
TRBD1,TRBV24-1,TRBJ2-1,few,CATSAASGTGESVEQFF,TGTGCCACCAGTGCAGCTTCCGGGACAGGGGAATCGGTTGAGCAGTTCTTC
.,TRBV19,TRBJ1-5,few,CASATGLSNQPQHF,TGTGCCTCAGCGACCGGACTGTCTAATCAGCCCCAGCATTTT
.,TRBV21-1,TRBJ2-4,few,CASSIVPDRDKNIQYF,TGTGCCAGCAGCATCGTGCCAGACAGGGACAAAAACATTCAGTACTTC
TRBD1,TRBV2,TRBJ2-2,few,CASSERGTAVTGELFF,TGTGCCAGCAGTGAACGTGGGACAGCCGTAACCGGGGAGCTGTTTTTT
TRBD1,TRBV4-3,TRBJ2-1,many,CASSKLPGDRGLSEQFF,TGCGCCAGCAGCAAACTCCCCGGGGACAGGGGGCTTTCTGAGCAGTTCTTC
.,TRBV15,TRBJ2-4,few,CATSRDRTDQYF,TGTGCCACCAGCAGAGATCGAACAGATCAGTACTTC
.,TRBV5-1,TRBJ2-3,.,CASSLVGVGSTDTQYF,TGCGCCAGCAGCTTGGTGGGGGTTGGATCCACAGATACGCAGTATTTT
.,TRBV3-1,TRBJ2-3,.,CASSQVRNSRSTDTQYF,TGTGCCAGCAGCCAAGTCAGGAACAGCAGGAGCACAGATACGCAGTATTTT
.,TRBV20-1,TRBJ2-3,.,CSARVDFTDTQYF,TGCAGTGCTAGAGTGGACTTCACAGATACGCAGTATTTT
.,TRBV12-3/TRBV12-4,TRBJ2-5,.,CASRRDPGETQYF,TGTGCCAGCAGGCGCGACCCCGGGGAGACCCAGTACTTC
.,TRBV20-1,TRBJ1-2,many,CSAREGKSYTF,TGCAGTGCTAGAGAAGGGAAGTCCTACACCTTC
.,TRBV5-1,TRBJ1-6,.,CASSLSPGHRFNSPLHF,TGCGCCAGCAGCCTATCCCCGGGACACCGATTTAATTCACCCCTCCACTTT
TRBD2,TRBV20-1,TRBJ2-3,.,CSGRSGGAVDTQYF,TGCAGTGGAAGGAGCGGGGGGGCCGTAGATACGCAGTATTTT
TRBD2,TRBV5-1,TRBJ2-3,many,CASSLVLAGADTQYF,TGCGCCAGCAGCTTGGTACTAGCGGGGGCAGATACGCAGTATTTT
.,TRBV7-8,TRBJ2-7,few,CASSSTLGRLINEQYF,TGTGCCAGCAGCTCGACCCTGGGCAGGTTGATCAACGAGCAGTACTTC
TRBD1,TRBV5-1,TRBJ2-7,.,CASSGGRGHEQYF,TGCGCCAGCTCCGGGGGCAGGGGGCACGAGCAGTACTTC
.,TRBV6-2/TRBV6-3,TRBJ2-3,few,CATHRRESTDTQYF,TGTGCCACCCATCGCAGGGAAAGCACAGATACGCAGTATTTT
TRBD1,TRBV4-1,TRBJ2-7,.,CASSQGTGGSLGQYF,TGCGCCAGCAGCCAAGGGACAGGGGGCTCCCTGGGGCAGTACTTC
.,TRBV20-1,TRBJ1-2,.,CSAGEGNYGYTF,TGCAGTGCCGGGGAGGGAAACTATGGCTACACCTTC
TRBD2,TRBV5-5,TRBJ2-1,.,CASSSSGESYNEQFF,TGTGCCAGCAGCTCTAGCGGCGAGTCCTACAATGAGCAGTTCTTC
TRBD2,TRBV5-1,TRBJ2-1,few,CASTVGTSAYNEQFF,TGCGCCAGCACCGTCGGGACTAGCGCCTACAATGAGCAGTTCTTC
TRBD2,TRBV12-3/TRBV12-4,TRBJ2-2,.,CASSLDASGGAGGELFF,TGTGCCAGCAGTTTGGATGCTAGCGGGGGGGCAGGCGGGGAGCTGTTTTTT
.,TRBV20-1,TRBJ1-2,.,CSARDAREPLYGYTF,TGCAGTGCTAGAGACGCCCGGGAGCCCCTCTATGGCTACACCTTC
TRBD2,TRBV2,TRBJ2-2,.,CASIGTSGGLTGELFF,TGTGCCAGCATCGGGACTAGCGGGGGGCTGACCGGGGAGCTGTTTTTT
.,TRBV28,TRBJ2-1,.,CASIRAYSYNEQFF,TGTGCCAGCATTAGGGCCTACTCCTACAATGAGCAGTTCTTC
.,TRBV5-1,TRBJ2-5,once,CASSLAPGPSQETQYF,TGCGCCAGCAGCTTGGCACCAGGACCTAGCCAAGAGACCCAGTACTTC
.,TRBV20-1,TRBJ2-5,.,CSAREGGETQYF,TGCAGTGCTAGAGAGGGCGGGGAGACCCAGTACTTC
TRBD1,TRBV7-8,TRBJ1-4,few,CASSFPSPRGEKLFF,TGTGCCAGCAGCTTCCCGTCCCCCAGGGGGGAAAAACTGTTTTTT
.,TRBV6-5,TRBJ2-3,.,CASSYSDVPTDTQYF,TGTGCCAGCAGTTACTCGGATGTCCCCACAGATACGCAGTATTTT
.,TRBV29-1,TRBJ2-3,.,CSALRRGGGTDTQYF,TGCAGCGCCCTACGTCGAGGGGGGGGCACAGATACGCAGTATTTT
TRBD2,TRBV12-5,TRBJ2-7,many,CASGVVSGGWVYEQYF,TGTGCTAGTGGGGTCGTTAGCGGGGGCTGGGTCTACGAGCAGTACTTC
.,TRBV27,TRBJ2-5,.,CASTRYPEETQYF,TGTGCCAGCACCCGTTACCCGGAAGAGACCCAGTACTTC